The clone carrying this TCR beta chain was seen repeatedly, ten times or more. Its target is unknown. This record comes from a study of T cells after posttransplantation cyclophosphamide. With 4 bases clipped from V and 4 bases from J, the junction kept 4 bases outside the gene matches. The CDR3 is 15 residues long. The V gene's germline CDR1 is SGHTA and CDR2 FQGTGA. The data were produced by immunoSEQ multiplex PCR, yet TCRdb's version contains in-frame clones alone and is incomplete. Listed here are 40,000 to 45,000 clones without any singletons, the top ten holding roughly 2.3%. Notes on the study in general: Later post-transplant blood repertoires were often dominated by donor CD8+ memory clones.

V gene TRBV7-3 combines with J gene TRBJ2-2, with 9 positions matching TRBD1. This TCR was recovered from a man in his forties or fifties in good health, CMV-negative, and a related stem cell transplant donor. Material for sequencing was PBMCs. The CDR3 nucleotides read TGTGCCAGCAGCTCACAGGGGGCGCGCACCGGGGAGCTGTTTTTT. Residues: CASSSQGARTGELFF.